This entry lists 12 T cell receptor beta chains sequenced from one sample in a study of cytomegalovirus exposure and HLA in healthy donors. Both 60 Vbeta primers and 13 Jbeta primers went into the PCR. Measured with immunoSEQ multiplex PCR; TCRdb has only the in-frame clones, and not every one. The repertoire holds tens of thousands of clones, approximately 80% seen once, with roughly 7.1% in the top ten. The sequenced material came from PBMCs. Every receptor here comes from a man aged 55 to 70 in good health and CMV-seronegative.

The J gene is TRBJ2-2, the V gene TRBV6-1; the D gene is possibly TRBD2 (5 bases). V was pared by 0 bases and J by 5 bases, with 13 bases between. The CDR3 consists of 16 residues. The germline V gene has CDR1 MNHNS and CDR2 SASEGT. The DNA for the CDR3 is TGTGCCAGCAGTGAAGCGGTGGGAGTGAGGACCGGGGAGCTGTTTTTT. Residues: CASSEAVGVRTGELFF.

This chain joins TRBV9 and TRBJ1-4; 9 nucleotides match TRBD1. This CDR3 has 16 residues. The ends lost 4 bases at V and 1 base at J; junction bases unmatched: 5. The germline CDR1 and CDR2 sequences are SGDLS and YYNGEE. Here the CDR3 DNA reads TGTGCCAGCAGCCCCCACAGGGGGCAAACTAATGAAAAACTGTTTTTT. It encodes CASSPHRGQTNEKLFF. The entire variable domain, with the rest obtained from reference TRBV9 and TRBJ1-4, is as follows: DSGVTQTPKHLITATGQRVTLRCSPRSGDLSVYWYQQSLDQGLQFLIQYYNGEERAKGNILERFSAQQFPDLHSELNLSSLELGDSALYFCASSPHRGQTNEKLFFGSGTQLSVL.

The rearrangement joins TRBV6-6 to TRBJ1-1, with unresolved D. The CDR3 is 14 residues long. Germline V gene data show CDR1 as MNHNY and CDR2 as SVGAGI (reference sequence). V was clipped by 6 bases and J by 1 base, with 12 bases between them. The CDR3 DNA reads TGTGCCAGCAGGAACCCGGAGTCGAACACTGAAGCTTTCTTT. Encoded protein: CASRNPESNTEAFF.

This clone occurred once. This sequence joins TRBV14 and TRBJ1-1; D is possibly TRBD1 (5 bases). Germline lookup yields CDR1 SGHDN and CDR2 FVKESK. This CDR3 contains 17 residues. Trimming left V 0 bases short and J 4 bases short, with 18 bases between. CDR3 amino acids: CASSQDRVLGGTTEAFF. The CDR3 bases are TGTGCCAGCAGCCAAGATCGGGTCCTCGGGGGGACCACTGAAGCTTTCTTT. Full variable domain (remainder filled in from reference TRBV14 and TRBJ1-1): EAGVTQFPSHSVIEKGQTVTLRCDPISGHDNLYWYRRVMGKEIKFLLHFVKESKQDESGMPNNRFLAERTGGTYSTLKVQPAELEDSGVYFCASSQDRVLGGTTEAFFGQGTRLTVV.

The chain employs TRBV13 and TRBJ1-1; 7 bases line up with TRBD1. V trimming: 4 bases; J trimming: 7 bases; junction bases outside the gene matches: 9. CDR1 PRHDT and CDR2 FYEKMQ come from the germline V gene (reference sequence). The CDR3 runs 14 residues. The chain's CDR3 is CASSSRTGVGEAFF. Written as DNA, the CDR3 is TGTGCCAGCAGCTCCAGAACAGGGGTTGGTGAAGCTTTCTTT.

J is TRBJ1-2 and V is TRBV6-5; 7 bases are a match to TRBD1. With 4 bases clipped from V and 0 bases from J, the junction kept 8 bases outside the gene matches. Germline CDR1 MNHEY, CDR2 SVGAGI. This CDR3 comprises 16 residues. DNA for the CDR3: TGTGCCAGCAGTTCCCTCGGACAGGAAGCTAACTATGGCTACACCTTC. Its protein is CASSSLGQEANYGYTF.

The chain links TRBV18 to TRBJ1-2, with 9 bases that match TRBD1. J gave up 7 bases and V 2 bases, and 5 bases lay outside the gene matches. The CDR3 consists of 14 residues. Germline V gene lookup returns CDR1 KGHSH and CDR2 LQKENI. CDR3 sequence: CASSPGTTGGGYTF. CDR3 in DNA: TGTGCCAGCTCACCAGGAACGACAGGGGGTGGCTACACCTTC.

The chain carries TRBV4-1 and TRBJ2-5; no reliable D call. The CDR3 covers 13 residues. CDR1 is MGHRA and CDR2 is YSYEKL in the germline V gene. V lost 1 base to trimming and J lost 1 base, with 4 bases between them. DNA of the CDR3: TGCGCCAGCAGCCAAGGGGCCCAAGAGACCCAGTACTTC. Its protein product is CASSQGAQETQYF.

V gene TRBV19 combines with J gene TRBJ2-2; 16 positions match TRBD2. The CDR3 extends over 17 amino acids. Per the germline V gene, CDR1 is LNHDA and CDR2 is SQIVND (reference sequence). V lost 6 bases and J lost 1; bases outside the gene matches: 2. The CDR3 coding sequence is TGTGCCAGTAGGGGACTAGCGGGAGGGATGAACACCGGGGAGCTGTTTTTT. Protein product: CASRGLAGGMNTGELFF.

V is TRBV5-1 and J is TRBJ2-5, with 10 bases lining up with TRBD2. Matching the DNA end better, TRBJ2-7 makes the J call doubtful. CDR3 length: 14 amino acids. CDR1 is SGHRS and CDR2 is YFSETQ in the germline V gene. The CDR3 loop is CASSLAGDVYEQYF. The CDR3 DNA sequence: TGCGCCAGCAGTCTAGCGGGAGACGTTTACGAGCAGTACTTC.

In its sample, this clone was seen once. The genes are TRBV2 and TRBJ1-6; TRBD1 matches 8 bases. The V and J ends lost 8 bases and 10 bases, in that order; junction bases with no gene match: 10. Per germline, CDR1 SNHLY and CDR2 FYNNEI. This CDR3 spans 14 amino acids. Here the CDR3 DNA reads TGTGCCAGCGGAGGACAGGGAATTGGCTCACCCCTCCACTTT. Residues: CASGGQGIGSPLHF.

V gene TRBV5-1 combines with J gene TRBJ2-1; 7 bases line up with TRBD1. V gave up 5 bases and J gave up 0 bases; unmatched junction bases: 11. The CDR3 has 17 residues. Germline CDR1 SGHRS, CDR2 YFSETQ. The CDR3 DNA follows: TGCGCCAGCAGACGGGACAGAGGTTCGAGCTCCTACAATGAGCAGTTCTTC. Residues: CASRRDRGSSSYNEQFF.